This entry lists 5 T cell receptor beta chains sequenced from one sample in a study of blood T cell repertoires in COVID-19. This table comes from immunoSEQ multiplex PCR, and its TCRdb copy is limited to in-frame clones, with some not included. The sample consists of about 670,000 clones, approximately 90% of them appearing once. The specimen was peripheral blood. Receptors were obtained from a woman between 18 and 30 years old with acute or convalescent COVID-19.

The chain recombines TRBV6-5 with TRBJ1-4; D may be TRBD1 (5 bases). V was trimmed by 5 bases and J by 10 bases, leaving 20 bases between them. There are 15 residues in the CDR3. Germline lookup yields CDR1 MNHEY and CDR2 SVGAGI. CDR3 residues: CASSTIRAAGGKLFF. DNA of the CDR3: TGTGCCAGCAGTACCATTCGGGCCGCGGGGGGAAAACTGTTTTTT.

This clone was detected a few times. The V and J genes are TRBV4-2 and TRBJ2-4; TRBD1 agrees at 8 bases. V trimming: 4 bases; J trimming: 10 bases; junction bases outside the gene matches: 6. Germline values: CDR1 LGHNA, CDR2 YNFKEQ. The CDR3 is 13 residues long. The CDR3 loop is CASSRGQGNIQYF. The CDR3 DNA follows: TGTGCCAGCAGCCGAGGACAGGGTAATATTCAGTACTTC.

The chain couples TRBV10-3 to TRBJ1-3; no definite D call. Looked up from germline, CDR1 is ENHRY and CDR2 is SYGVKD. V was cut by 1 base and J by 0 bases, with 4 bases left in between. The CDR3 totals 14 residues. Here the CDR3 reads CAISEWSSGNTIYF. As DNA, the CDR3 is TGTGCCATCAGTGAGTGGAGCTCTGGAAACACCATATATTTT.

The V gene is TRBV9, the J gene TRBJ1-1, with D perhaps TRBD1 (6 bases). The ends were cut back, 4 bases at V and 4 bases at J, with 14 bases in the middle. Germline-derived CDR1 and CDR2 are SGDLS and YYNGEE. The CDR3 contains 14 residues. Written as DNA, the CDR3 is TGTGCCAGCAGCCCGCATACAGGGATCACTGAAGCTTTCTTT. It yields the protein CASSPHTGITEAFF.

The genes are TRBV29-1 and TRBJ2-7; D gene uncertain. Germline CDR1 is SQVTM and CDR2 is ANQGSEA. The CDR3 contains 10 residues. V was shortened by 5 bases and J by 3 bases, with 5 bases between the two germline ends. CDR3 region: CSVYIYEQYF. The DNA for the CDR3 is TGCAGCGTTTATATCTACGAGCAGTACTTC.